Listed here are 10 T cell receptor beta chains from one sample, sequenced in a study of immune heterogeneity within non-small cell lung tumors. Bulk tumor genomic DNA, 600 ng per sample, was the template. Several biopsies per primary tumor, spaced far apart, were taken during surgery. Newly diagnosed with untreated non-small cell lung cancer, the patients underwent curative surgery. CDR3 of TCR beta was amplified by multiplex PCR that used 32 V and 13 J primers. TCRdb reanalysed the multiplex PCR reads using MiXCR and keeps one entry per CDR3 protein. The sample lists around 21,000 distinct CDR3 sequences, around 26% occurring once. The sample comprised lung tumor tissue. These receptor sequences come from a man aged 35 to 55 with non-small cell lung cancer.

By share of the sample, this clonotype is medium-sized. The J gene is TRBJ2-7, the V gene TRBV2, with TRBD1 matching over 7 bases. The CDR3 runs to 14 residues. The junction had 5 bases not matched to a gene; V was cut back by 6 bases and J by 0 bases. Germline CDR1 is SNHLY and CDR2 is FYNNEI. Written as DNA, the CDR3 is TGTGCCAGCAGATCACAGGGGAGCTCCTACGAGCAGTACTTC. As protein: CASRSQGSSYEQYF.

V usage is TRBV6-1 and J usage is TRBJ1-4; TRBD1 aligns across 7 bases. In germline, CDR1 is MNHNS, CDR2 SASEGT. Trimming removed 6 bases from V and 7 bases from J; junction bases left unmatched: 11. The CDR3 extends over 15 amino acids. CDR3 in amino acids: CASSRELTGVEKLFF. The CDR3 bases are TGTGCCAGCAGCCGCGAACTCACAGGGGTTGAAAAACTGTTTTTT.

This clonotype turned up a few times. The gene calls are TRBV5-4 and TRBJ1-6; no definite D call. Germline CDR1 and CDR2: SGHNT and YYREEE (reference sequence). The CDR3 is made up of 14 amino acids. The V end lost 3 bases, the J end lost 5 bases, and 9 bases lay between the germline ends. CDR3 coding DNA: TGTGCCAGCAGCTGGCAGAACAATAATTCACCCCTCCACTTT. Translation: CASSWQNNNSPLHF. Full variable domain (rest looked up from reference TRBV5-4 and TRBJ1-6): ETGVTQSPTHLIKTRGQQVTLRCSSQSGHNTVSWYQQALGQGPQFIFQYYREEENGRGNFPPRFSGLQFPNYSSELNVNALELDDSALYLCASSWQNNNSPLHFGNGTRLTVT.

Ten or more counts support this clonotype. V gene TRBV7-3 combines with J gene TRBJ1-6; TRBD1 might be the D (5 bases). Germline V lookup: CDR1 SGHTA, CDR2 FQGTGA. The CDR3 has 15 residues. V was shortened by 2 bases and J by 7 bases, with 12 bases between the two germline ends. Here the CDR3 DNA reads TGTGCCAGCAGCTTAGGGGAGAGGGGCAATTCACCCCTCCACTTT. Its translation is CASSLGERGNSPLHF.

This clonotype has at least ten counts. This rearrangement joins TRBV19 to TRBJ1-2; the D gene is possibly TRBD1 (6 bases). This CDR3 contains 13 residues. V lost 5 bases, J lost 6 bases, and 13 bases lay in between. Germline assignment: CDR1 LNHDA and CDR2 SQIVND (reference sequence). The CDR3 DNA reads as TGTGCCAGTAGTTGGGGGCCGGGGGATGGCTACACCTTC. Its protein product is CASSWGPGDGYTF.

Turning to this clonotype: This may arise from a read error, as a much more abundant clone is one base away. This rearrangement joins TRBV19 to TRBJ1-2; the D gene is possibly TRBD1 (6 bases). The CDR3 is 15 amino acids. Germline assignment: CDR1 LNHDA and CDR2 SQIVND (reference sequence). The CDR3 DNA reads as TGTGTCAGTAGTATAGGGGGGCGAAGTAACTATGGCTACACCTTC. It specifies CVSSIGGRSNYGYTF.

In this sample, this clonotype turned up many times. The chain has TRBV6-2 or TRBV6-3 and TRBJ2-2; TRBD2 agrees at 8 bases. The V and J ends lost 2 bases and 3 bases, in that order; junction bases with no gene match: 17. The CDR3 has 20 residues. Germline assignment: CDR1 MNHEY and CDR2 SVGEGT. The CDR3 here is CASSYDPSRSGRGYTGELFF. CDR3 in DNA: TGTGCCAGCAGTTACGATCCGTCTCGAAGCGGGAGAGGCTACACCGGGGAGCTGTTTTTT.

Ten or more counts support this clonotype. V usage is TRBV6-1 and J usage is TRBJ1-2, with 8 bases identical to TRBD1. Germline trimming cut 5 bases from V and 7 bases from J; bases unmatched to any gene: 12. The CDR3 extends over 15 amino acids. Germline V gene sequence: CDR1 MNHNS, CDR2 SASEGT. This chain's CDR3 is CASSYLDQGARGYTF. In DNA form, the CDR3 reads TGTGCCAGCAGTTACTTAGATCAGGGGGCACGTGGCTACACCTTC.

This clonotype was detected many times. V usage is TRBV13 and J usage is TRBJ2-1; D not certain. The CDR3 runs 16 residues. Trimming took 0 bases from V and 1 from J, leaving 10 bases between them. Germline CDR1 reads PRHDT; CDR2 reads FYEKMQ (reference sequence). The CDR3 nucleotides are TGTGCCAGCAGCTTAGGAACAGCTCGATCCTACAATGAGCAGTTCTTC. Its protein is CASSLGTARSYNEQFF.

V usage is TRBV3-1 and J usage is TRBJ1-1, with no clear D. Trimming stripped 5 bases from V and 9 bases from J, with 10 bases between. The CDR3 length is 11 residues. Germline values: CDR1 LGHDT, CDR2 YNNKEL (reference sequence). The CDR3 loop reads CASSSSWKAFF. The CDR3 DNA is TGTGCCAGCAGCTCTTCTTGGAAAGCTTTCTTT. The full variable domain, its missing parts supplied by reference TRBV3-1 and TRBJ1-1, is DTAVSQTPKYLVTQMGNDKSIKCEQNLGHDTMYWYKQDSKKFLKIMFSYNNKELIINETVPNRFSPKSPDKAHLNLHINSLELGDSAVYFCASSSSWKAFFGQGTRLTVV.